This entry features one T cell receptor beta chain sequence. Trimming stripped 4 bases from V and 12 bases from J, with 9 bases between. The length of the CDR3 is 10 residues. The germline CDR1 and CDR2 sequences are SGHAT and FQNNGV. This sample is part of a study of technical replicates of blood from a few donors. The protocol was immunoSEQ multiplex PCR, while the TCRdb copy is restricted to in-frame clones and leaves out a portion. The table records approximately 81,000 clones, 90% to 98% of them present only once. The receptor's source is a human donor in good health. This chain uses TRBV11-2 with TRBJ1-1; TRBD1 might be the D (5 bases). Sample: T cells isolated from PBMCs. This CDR3 reads CASSSGWPFF. CDR3 coding DNA: TGTGCCAGCAGCTCAGGGTGGCCTTTCTTT.